Following are 24 T cell receptor beta chains from one sample sequenced in a study of T cell responses to AZD1222 COVID-19 vaccine. Method: immunoSEQ multiplex PCR; TCRdb's copy keeps in-frame clones and lacks some. The table includes 130,000 to 150,000 clones, about 92% detected once. The sample in question was peripheral blood, obtained 28 days after the second AZD1222 dose. Every receptor here comes from an adult who received the AZD1222 COVID-19 vaccine.

The chain combines TRBV12-5 with TRBJ2-7; D gene ambiguous. Germline V gene lookup returns CDR1 LGHNT and CDR2 FRNRAP. Trimming shortened V by 1 base and J by 0 bases, and 10 bases separated the two germline ends. This CDR3 contains 15 residues. CDR3 protein: CASGLGKLTSYEQYF. Here the CDR3 DNA reads TGTGCTAGTGGTTTGGGGAAGCTAACCTCCTACGAGCAGTACTTC.

The sample holds a few counts of this clone. The chain has TRBV7-3 and TRBJ2-7, with a tentative D call TRBD1 (5 bases). Trimming removed 8 bases from V and 0 bases from J, with 14 bases in between. The length of the CDR3 is 14 residues. The germline V gene has CDR1 SGHTA and CDR2 FQGTGA. The CDR3 nucleotides are TGTGCCAGCGGTGGGGCCCTTAGCTCCTACGAGCAGTACTTC. Translated: CASGGALSSYEQYF.

V gene TRBV5-8 combines with J gene TRBJ2-6; D gene unclear. Trimming removed 4 bases from V and 0 bases from J, with 5 bases in between. The germline V gene encodes CDR1 SGHTS and CDR2 YDEGEE. The CDR3 runs 14 residues. CDR3 coding DNA: TGTGCCAGCAGCGCCGCCTCTGGGGCCAACGTCCTGACTTTC. Encoded protein: CASSAASGANVLTF.

V gene TRBV30 combines with J gene TRBJ1-1; TRBD1 matches 7 bases. This CDR3 is 14 amino acids long. V shed 3 bases and J 4 bases; nucleotides not matched to a gene: 8. From germline, CDR1 is GTSNPN and CDR2 SVGIG (reference sequence). In nucleotides, the CDR3 is TGTGCCTGGAGACTTAGGGGGCAGGGCACTGAAGCTTTCTTT. Translating gives CAWRLRGQGTEAFF.

The chain carries TRBV5-1 and TRBJ2-5; a possible D gene is TRBD1 (5 bases). Germline loops: CDR1 SGHRS, CDR2 YFSETQ. The CDR3 length is 15 residues. V dropped 2 bases and J dropped 0 bases, with 11 bases sitting between them. The CDR3 sequence: CASSFNSRDQETQYF. For the CDR3, the DNA is TGCGCCAGCAGCTTTAATAGCAGGGACCAAGAGACCCAGTACTTC.

The DNA of the CDR3 is TGTGCCAGCAGCTTAGCGCAGTCCCCAGATACGCAGTATTTT. This encodes CASSLAQSPDTQYF. The chain is built from TRBV7-2 and TRBJ2-3; D is uncertain. The CDR3 runs to 14 residues. V lost 0 bases, J lost 4 bases, and 8 bases lay in between. Germline V gives CDR1 SGHTA, CDR2 FQGNSA.

V gene TRBV4-3 combines with J gene TRBJ1-4, with 9 bases that match TRBD1. In germline, CDR1 is LGHNA, CDR2 YSLEER. The CDR3 is made up of 15 amino acids. The V and J ends lost 0 bases and 7 bases, in that order; junction bases with no gene match: 3. The CDR3 nucleotides are TGCGCCAGCAGCCAAGATAGGGGACAGGGTGAAAAACTGTTTTTT. Amino acids: CASSQDRGQGEKLFF.

The chain couples TRBV9 to TRBJ1-3; 9 positions match TRBD1. Germline values: CDR1 SGDLS, CDR2 YYNGEE. The CDR3 is 18 amino acids. After removal of 1 base from V and 0 bases from J, the junction contained 8 bases not matched to a gene. The CDR3 DNA sequence: TGTGCCAGCAGCGTAAGTGGGACAGGGTTGAGCTCTGGAAACACCATATATTTT. Translation gives CASSVSGTGLSSGNTIYF.

The chain is built from TRBV7-2 and TRBJ2-7; weak D call: TRBD1 (6 bases). The germline V gene encodes CDR1 SGHTA and CDR2 FQGNSA. Trimming shortened V by 5 bases and J by 3 bases, and 17 bases separated the two germline ends. The CDR3 consists of 15 residues. The CDR3 loop is CASSTQGHLDYEQYF. The CDR3 DNA reads TGTGCCAGCAGCACACAGGGTCATTTGGACTACGAGCAGTACTTC.

The rearrangement links TRBV30 to TRBJ2-3; no clear D. Germline V CDR1 and CDR2: GTSNPN, SVGIG (reference sequence). The CDR3 has 11 amino acids. Between the trimmed V and J ends, which lost 5 bases and 3 bases, there was a span of 6 bases. In DNA, the CDR3 is TGTGCCTGGCGGTGGACAGATACGCAGTATTTT. It translates to CAWRWTDTQYF.

The V gene is TRBV27, the J gene TRBJ2-7; weak D call: TRBD1 (5 bases). V was shortened by 3 bases and J by 4 bases, with 16 bases between the two germline ends. Germline loops: CDR1 MNHEY, CDR2 SMNVEV (reference sequence). The CDR3 has 15 residues. CDR3 nucleotides: TGTGCCAGCAGTTTGGCAGGGTTATATCAATACGAGCAGTACTTC. This codes for CASSLAGLYQYEQYF.

A single count supports this clone. This chain uses TRBV27 with TRBJ2-7; either TRBD1 or TRBD2 may supply D (5 bases each). This CDR3 spans 18 amino acids. V lost 0 bases, J lost 4 bases, and 22 bases lay in between. The germline CDR1 and CDR2 sequences are MNHEY and SMNVEV (reference sequence). The CDR3 coding sequence is TGTGCCAGCAGTTTATCGCCCCCTATTACTAGGGGCGAATACGAGCAGTACTTC. The encoded protein is CASSLSPPITRGEYEQYF.

The rearrangement joins TRBV7-3 to TRBJ2-1; D is perhaps TRBD1 or TRBD2 (5 bases each). The CDR3 loop spans 16 amino acids. The germline V gene encodes CDR1 SGHTA and CDR2 FQGTGA. V lost 0 bases and J 8 bases, leaving 17 bases between the germline ends. The CDR3 here is CASSLTTGPGRHEQFF. The CDR3 region has the DNA TGTGCCAGCAGCTTAACCACCGGACCGGGGCGGCATGAGCAGTTCTTC.

This chain links TRBV4-3 with TRBJ2-3; the match to TRBD1 covers 9 bases. This CDR3 has 15 residues. Germline assignment: CDR1 LGHNA and CDR2 YSLEER. Unmatched junction bases numbered 7, after V lost 4 bases and J lost 5 bases. CDR3 loop: CASSRTGGSGDTQYF. CDR3 DNA: TGCGCCAGCAGCCGTACAGGGGGCTCGGGAGATACGCAGTATTTT.

V is TRBV5-1 and J is TRBJ2-1; TRBD1 agrees at 7 bases. Trimming took 3 bases from V and 8 from J; bases not matched to a gene: 8. This CDR3 spans 14 amino acids. Germline V gives CDR1 SGHRS, CDR2 YFSETQ. The CDR3 sequence is CASSSDRESDEQFF. In DNA form, the CDR3 reads TGCGCCAGCAGCTCCGACAGGGAGTCCGATGAGCAGTTCTTC. The variable domain in full, completed from reference TRBV5-1 and TRBJ2-1, reads KAGVTQTPRYLIKTRGQQVTLSCSPISGHRSVSWYQQTPGQGLQFLFEYFSETQRNKGNFPGRFSGRQFSNSRSEMNVSTLELGDSALYLCASSSDRESDEQFFGPGTRLTVL.

The genes are TRBV5-6 and TRBJ1-4; a weak D match, TRBD1 (6 bases). CDR3 size: 15 residues. CDR1 and CDR2 from the germline V gene are SGHDT and YYEEEE. V lost 4 bases to trimming and J lost 7 bases, with 17 bases between them. DNA of the CDR3: TGTGCCAGCAGCCTACGGGGGGCGGTGGGTGAAAAACTGTTTTTT. Its translation: CASSLRGAVGEKLFF. The whole variable domain, filled in from reference TRBV5-6 and TRBJ1-4, reads DAGVTQSPTHLIKTRGQQVTLRCSPKSGHDTVSWYQQALGQGPQFIFQYYEEEERQRGNFPDRFSGHQFPNYSSELNVNALLLGDSALYLCASSLRGAVGEKLFFGSGTQLSVL.

CDR3 sequence reads: CASRIPGSPWAGYTF. The CDR3 DNA is TGTGCCAGCAGGATCCCGGGATCTCCTTGGGCTGGCTACACCTTC. The chain is built from TRBV6-5 and TRBJ1-2, with unresolved D. The V gene's germline CDR1 is MNHEY and CDR2 SVGAGI. V lost 6 bases, J lost 7 bases, and 21 bases lay in between. There are 15 residues in the CDR3.

This sequence joins TRBV12-5 and TRBJ1-1; no clear D. Trimming pared 1 base from V and 3 bases from J, leaving 3 bases between. This CDR3 is 12 amino acids long. The germline CDR1 and CDR2 sequences are LGHNT and FRNRAP. The CDR3 loop is CASGLGDTEAFF. CDR3 in DNA: TGTGCTAGTGGTTTGGGGGACACTGAAGCTTTCTTT.

The chain employs TRBV19 and TRBJ1-1; possibly TRBD1 for D (6 bases). The CDR3 covers 12 residues. V was shortened by 3 bases and J by 11 bases, with 13 bases between the two germline ends. Germline assignment: CDR1 LNHDA and CDR2 SQIVND (reference sequence). CDR3: CASSIKGGAAFF. The CDR3 coding sequence is TGTGCCAGTAGTATTAAAGGGGGAGCGGCTTTCTTT.

This chain uses TRBV29-1 with TRBJ2-5; TRBD2 matches 10 bases. The CDR3 consists of 14 residues. Germline values: CDR1 SQVTM, CDR2 ANQGSEA. The ends lost 5 bases at V and 0 bases at J; junction bases unmatched: 3. CDR3: CSVPAGGYQETQYF. Written as DNA, the CDR3 is TGCAGCGTTCCAGCGGGAGGGTACCAAGAGACCCAGTACTTC.

This chain links TRBV18 with TRBJ1-2; possibly TRBD1 for D (6 bases). V lost 6 bases to trimming and J lost 7 bases, with 12 bases between them. The CDR3 length is 12 residues. Germline V gene data show CDR1 as KGHSH and CDR2 as LQKENI. The CDR3 DNA follows: TGTGCCAGCTCGTCCCAAGGGGGTGGCTACACCTTC. It is translated as CASSSQGGGYTF.

The gene calls are TRBV3-1 (or the pseudogene TRBV3-2) and TRBJ2-3; D not resolved. The germline V gene encodes CDR1 LGHDT and CDR2 YNNKEL (reference sequence). Deletions cut 1 base from V and 3 bases from J, with 5 bases between. This CDR3 is built from 13 residues. The CDR3 bases are TGTGCCAGCAGCCAAGGGCTTACAGATACGCAGTATTTT. It codes for CASSQGLTDTQYF.

This chain connects TRBV6-6 to TRBJ1-3; maybe TRBD1 (5 bases). Trimming took 6 bases from V and 8 from J, leaving 14 bases between them. Germline V gene lookup returns CDR1 MNHNY and CDR2 SVGAGI (reference sequence). This CDR3 region has 13 residues. CDR3 sequence: CASSRDRWDTIYF. The CDR3 DNA is TGTGCCAGCAGCCGGGACCGGTGGGACACCATATATTTT.

This clone is a singleton in its sample. This sequence joins TRBV28 and TRBJ1-1; possibly TRBD1 for D (5 bases). Per germline, CDR1 MDHEN and CDR2 SYDVKM. The CDR3 spans 14 residues. Trimming cost V 6 bases and J 0 bases, with 11 bases left between them. CDR3 sequence: CASSPRQLNTEAFF. The CDR3 DNA follows: TGTGCCAGCAGCCCAAGACAGCTGAACACTGAAGCTTTCTTT. Full variable domain (remainder filled in from reference TRBV28 and TRBJ1-1): DVKVTQSSRYLVKRTGEKVFLECVQDMDHENMFWYRQDPGLGLRLIYFSYDVKMKEKGDIPEGYSVSREKKERFSLILESASTNQTSMYLCASSPRQLNTEAFFGQGTRLTVV.